This TCR beta chain was documented in a study of blood T cell repertoires in COVID-19. Study in general: Samples came from the United States, Italy and Spain, spanning acute and convalescent COVID-19. Sample material is recorded as cDNA or gDNA derived from T cells, B-cell-depleted T cells, or PBMCs.

The junction had 7 bases not matched to a gene; V was cut back by 5 bases and J by 1 base. From germline, CDR1 is MNHNY and CDR2 SVGAGI (reference sequence). The CDR3 totals 16 residues. As originally analysed: Reference gene primer amplification yielded estimated nucleated cell counts. The repertoire was sequenced with immunoSEQ multiplex PCR; TCRdb's copy has only in-frame clones and lacks some. Clone size and V and J calls were adopted from that table, with D and trimming inferred from the DNA. The sample holds 200,000 to 250,000 clones, roughly 86% seen once. This chain uses TRBV6-6 with TRBJ1-1, with 10 bases that match TRBD1. The specimen was peripheral blood. The receptor's source is a man in his 60s with acute or convalescent COVID-19. The CDR3 bases are TGTGCCAGCAGTGGCCGACAGGGGGCGGCGAACACTGAAGCTTTCTTT. As protein: CASSGRQGAANTEAFF.